This T cell receptor beta chain was recovered during a study of PD-L1 blockade in urothelial cancer. From germline, CDR1 is WSHSY and CDR2 SAAADI. CDR3 length: 12 amino acids. Trimming left V 1 base short and J 11 bases short, with 11 bases between. The table came from immunoSEQ multiplex PCR; TCRdb's copy has only in-frame clones and leaves some out. The profile shows roughly 90,000 clones, 89% of them singletons. Time point specified: pretreatment peripheral blood. V gene TRBV10-2 combines with J gene TRBJ1-1; the D gene is possibly TRBD1 (6 bases). This TCR came from a woman of 80 years or more with urothelial cancer. Sequenced material: PBMCs, taken around atezolizumab (anti-PD-L1) treatment. The CDR3 region has the DNA TGCGCCAGCAGTGAGTTACAGGGAATGGCTTTCTTT. Encoded protein: CASSELQGMAFF.